The count of the clone carrying this T cell receptor beta chain is one. The entry originates in a study of blood T cell repertoires in COVID-19. Living in roughly 23 US areas, the participants were between roughly 18 and 89 years of age. Clinical history as reported by participants underpinned cohort assignment. The authors' processing: Reference gene primer amplification gave estimated nucleated cell counts. Sequencing used immunoSEQ multiplex PCR; TCRdb keeps in-frame clones, though not all of them. That table furnishes V, J and clone size, whereas the DNA furnished D and trimming. Here the sample spans about 210,000 clones, more than 80% being singletons. This sequence originates from a young man who had recovered from COVID-19. Sequencing used PBMCs or T cells enriched from blood (not recorded which).

CDR3 amino acids: CATSDPRVQGYTF. CDR3 DNA: TGTGCCACCAGTGATCCCCGGGTGCAGGGCTACACCTTC. V usage is TRBV24-1 and J usage is TRBJ1-2, with D uncertain. This CDR3 contains 13 residues. Germline CDR1 KGHDR, CDR2 SFDVKD. V was trimmed by 3 bases and J by 8 bases, leaving 12 bases between them.